The 3 T cell receptor beta chains below were found in one sample sequenced in a study of response to subunit inactivated influenza vaccine. From the RT-PCR reads, TCRdb called clonotypes with MiXCR, one entry per CDR3 protein. Of about 540,000 distinct CDR3 sequences in the sample, 14% are singletons; the top ten hold approximately 12%. This specimen consisted of PBMCs from blood, obtained 11 to 12 days after vaccination. The source of these receptors is a man in his fifties or sixties who received an inactivated influenza vaccine.

The chain uses TRBV15 and TRBJ1-1; 8 bases map to TRBD1. The V gene end was trimmed by 0 bases and the J gene end by 1 base; junction bases not matched to a gene: 4. Germline-derived CDR1 and CDR2 are LNHNV and YYDKDF (reference sequence). The CDR3 consists of 16 residues. DNA of the CDR3: TGTGCCACCAGCAGAGAGGCAGGGGGCTCGAACACTGAAGCTTTCTTT. Amino acids: CATSREAGGSNTEAFF.

This clonotype has a count of ten or more. The chain uses TRBV14 and TRBJ2-1; D may correspond to TRBD1 or TRBD2 (5 bases each). The CDR3 covers 17 residues. Germline values: CDR1 SGHDN, CDR2 FVKESK. The ends were cut back, 0 bases at V and 4 bases at J, with 16 bases in the middle. The CDR3 DNA reads TGTGCCAGCAGCCAAGAAGATAGGTGGGACGTATACAATGAGCAGTTCTTC. It yields the protein CASSQEDRWDVYNEQFF.

This clonotype was seen at least ten times. This chain joins TRBV5-1 and TRBJ1-2; D gene ambiguous. CDR1 is SGHRS, CDR2 YFSETQ, per germline. CDR3 length equals 14 residues. V was trimmed by 2 bases and J by 2 bases, leaving 10 bases between them. CDR3 DNA: TGCGCCAGCAGCTTTCGAGAGCCCAACTATGGCTACACCTTC. Translation: CASSFREPNYGYTF.